The T cell receptor beta chain under discussion was sequenced for a study of post-analysis software for immune sequencing data. For the study at large: In terms of disease course, relapsing-remitting, secondary progressive and progressive-relapsing multiple sclerosis were included. Study-wide results and caveats: By F measure, samples from a shared preparation batch strongly co-clustered. For normalized Chao1 diversity, multiple sclerosis patients scored significantly lower than controls did.

Unique molecular identifiers were present in the TCR beta cDNA libraries. From the PCR reads, TCRdb called clonotypes with MiXCR, one entry per CDR3 protein. The table records 750,000 to 950,000 distinct CDR3 sequences, approximately 50% of them present only once. A few counts support this clonotype. As yet, its antigen is unknown. Sequencing was carried out using blood. This TCR came from a girl aged 5 to 17 with multiple sclerosis.

The CDR3 protein is CASSPLGPQSGYNEQFF. CDR3 DNA: TGTGCCAGCAGTCCGTTGGGACCCCAGTCGGGTTACAATGAGCAGTTCTTC. The V gene is TRBV6-1, the J gene TRBJ2-1, with D perhaps matching TRBD1 or TRBD2 (5 bases each). Trimming left V 5 bases short and J 4 bases short, with 21 bases between. Germline CDR1 and CDR2: MNHNS and SASEGT. The CDR3 extends over 17 amino acids.